This TCR beta chain derives from a study of cytotoxic CD8 clonotypes in ibrutinib-treated CLL. On the study more broadly: Responses comprised about 25 partial and 2 complete; at median approximately 72 months, about 14 remained remitted and some twelve progressed. Per sample, productive templates averaged nearly 260,000 and productive rearrangements averaged approximately 90,000.

In regard to this clone: The antigen remains unidentified.

The germline CDR1 and CDR2 sequences are LNHDA and SQIVND (reference sequence). V was cut by 4 bases and J by 4 bases, with 5 bases left in between. The CDR3 extends over 12 amino acids. Target depth was 1 in 200,000 to 1 in 1 million T cells, about 10x per clonotype. Here immunoSEQ multiplex PCR was the method, and the copy in TCRdb shows in-frame clones only, minus some. The sample includes a few hundred thousand clones, around 66% of them seen just once. Findings and limits, study-wide: The clonality rise at ibrutinib response reflected private clonotype expansion.

The specimen comprised PBMCs, sampled after 36 months of ibrutinib treatment. The chain recombines TRBV19 with TRBJ2-1; D ambiguous. The receptor was isolated from a human donor with chronic lymphocytic leukemia. The CDR3, as DNA: TGTGCCAGTAGTACTTATTACAATGAGCAGTTCTTC. This encodes CASSTYYNEQFF. Supplemented by reference TRBV19 and TRBJ2-1, the full variable domain reads DGGITQSPKYLFRKEGQNVTLSCEQNLNHDAMYWYRQDPGQGLRLIYYSQIVNDFQKGDIAEGYSVSREKKESFPLTVTSAQKNPTAFYLCASSTYYNEQFFGPGTRLTVL.